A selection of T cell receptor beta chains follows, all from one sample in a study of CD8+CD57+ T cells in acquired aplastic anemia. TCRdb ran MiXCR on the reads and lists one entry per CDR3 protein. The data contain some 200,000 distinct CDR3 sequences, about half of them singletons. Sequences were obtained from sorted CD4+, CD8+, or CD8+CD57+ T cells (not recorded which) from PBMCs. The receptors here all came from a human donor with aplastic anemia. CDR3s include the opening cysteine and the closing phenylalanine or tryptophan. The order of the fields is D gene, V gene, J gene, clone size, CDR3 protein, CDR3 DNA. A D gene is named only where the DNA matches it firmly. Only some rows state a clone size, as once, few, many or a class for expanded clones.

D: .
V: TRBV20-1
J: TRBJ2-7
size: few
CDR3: CSAARGSLYEQYF
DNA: TGCAGTGCTGCAAGGGGGTCTCTCTACGAGCAGTACTTC

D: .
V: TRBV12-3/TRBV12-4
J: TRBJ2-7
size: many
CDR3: CASSPQGYEQYF
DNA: TGTGCCAGCAGTCCACAGGGCTACGAGCAGTACTTC

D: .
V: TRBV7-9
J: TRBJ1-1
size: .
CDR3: CASSPHVGGLNTEAFF
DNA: TGTGCCAGCAGCCCTCATGTCGGGGGCCTGAACACTGAAGCTTTCTTT

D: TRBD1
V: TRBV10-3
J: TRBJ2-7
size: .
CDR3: CAISEGQGNYEQYF
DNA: TGTGCCATCAGTGAGGGACAGGGGAATTACGAGCAGTACTTC

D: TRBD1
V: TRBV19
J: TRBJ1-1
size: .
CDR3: CASSKGQADTEAFF
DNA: TGTGCCAGTAGTAAAGGACAGGCCGACACTGAAGCTTTCTTT

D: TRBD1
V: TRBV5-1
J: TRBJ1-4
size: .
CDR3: CASSLGTQGGNERLFF
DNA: TGCGCCAGCAGCTTAGGGACTCAGGGGGGTAATGAAAGACTGTTTTTT

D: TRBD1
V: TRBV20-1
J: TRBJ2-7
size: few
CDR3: CSARPGTGDEQYF
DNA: TGCAGTGCTAGACCCGGGACAGGGGACGAGCAGTACTTC

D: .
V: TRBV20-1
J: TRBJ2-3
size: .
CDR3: CSARNPTDTQYF
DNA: TGCAGTGCTAGGAACCCCACAGATACGCAGTATTTT

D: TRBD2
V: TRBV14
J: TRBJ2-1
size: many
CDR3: CASSASSGGSYNEQFF
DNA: TGTGCCAGCAGCGCTTCTAGCGGGGGGTCCTACAATGAGCAGTTCTTC

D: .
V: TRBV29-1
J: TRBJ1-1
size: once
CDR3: CSVEVGGSMNTEAFF
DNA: TGCAGCGTTGAAGTAGGTGGCAGTATGAACACTGAAGCTTTCTTT

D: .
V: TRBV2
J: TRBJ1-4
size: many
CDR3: CASSVGGQNEKLFF
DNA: TGTGCCAGCAGTGTGGGGGGGCAAAATGAAAAACTGTTTTTT

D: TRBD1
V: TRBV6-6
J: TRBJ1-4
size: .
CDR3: CASRDSPRGRDNEKLFF
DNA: TGTGCCAGCAGAGACAGCCCCAGGGGGCGTGATAATGAAAAACTGTTTTTT

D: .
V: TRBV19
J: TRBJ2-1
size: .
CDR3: CASSIRRGVGGEQFF
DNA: TGTGCCAGTAGTATTAGGAGGGGGGTCGGGGGTGAGCAGTTCTTC

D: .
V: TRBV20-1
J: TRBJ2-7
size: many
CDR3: CSARQVSGSYEQYF
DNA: TGCAGTGCTCGACAGGTGTCCGGATCCTACGAGCAGTACTTC

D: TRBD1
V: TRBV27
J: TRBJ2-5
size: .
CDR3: CASSPNRGTGKRAQETQYF
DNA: TGTGCCAGCAGCCCCAATAGGGGGACAGGGAAAAGGGCCCAAGAGACCCAGTACTTC

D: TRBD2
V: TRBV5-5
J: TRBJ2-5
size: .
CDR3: CASSSGLAMETQYF
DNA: TGTGCCAGCAGCTCAGGACTAGCGATGGAGACCCAGTACTTC

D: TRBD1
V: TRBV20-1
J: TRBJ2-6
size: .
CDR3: CSATQGAVSGANVLTF
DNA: TGCAGTGCTACACAGGGGGCCGTCTCTGGGGCCAACGTCCTGACTTTC

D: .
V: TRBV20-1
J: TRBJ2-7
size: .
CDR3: CSARASEVYEQYF
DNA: TGCAGTGCTAGGGCTAGCGAAGTCTACGAGCAGTACTTC

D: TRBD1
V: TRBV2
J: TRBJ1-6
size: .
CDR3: CASSGNRGLGSPLHF
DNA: TGTGCCAGCAGTGGGAACAGGGGGCTGGGATCACCCCTCCACTTT

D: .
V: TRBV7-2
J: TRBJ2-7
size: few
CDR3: CASSLFGAGAGYEQYF
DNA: TGTGCCAGCAGCTTATTTGGGGCGGGGGCGGGGTACGAGCAGTACTTC

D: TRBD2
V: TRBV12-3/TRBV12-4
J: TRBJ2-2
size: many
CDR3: CASSLGAGRAGELFF
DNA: TGTGCCAGCAGTTTAGGGGCAGGGAGGGCCGGGGAGCTGTTTTTT

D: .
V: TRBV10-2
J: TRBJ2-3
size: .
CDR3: CASSADGGNTDTQYF
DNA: TGCGCCAGCAGTGCAGACGGGGGAAACACAGATACGCAGTATTTT

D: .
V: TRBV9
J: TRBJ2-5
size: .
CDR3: CASSVGGGRETQYF
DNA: TGTGCCAGCAGCGTAGGGGGGGGGCGCGAGACCCAGTACTTC

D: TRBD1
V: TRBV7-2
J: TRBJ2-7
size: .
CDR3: CASSSTGGDEQYF
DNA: TGTGCCAGCAGTTCGACAGGGGGCGACGAGCAGTACTTC

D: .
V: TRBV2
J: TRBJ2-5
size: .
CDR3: CASSDLSEETQYF
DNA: TGTGCCAGCAGTGACCTGTCGGAAGAGACCCAGTACTTC

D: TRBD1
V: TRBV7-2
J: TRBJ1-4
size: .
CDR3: CASSPGQVEKLFF
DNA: TGTGCCAGCAGCCCGGGACAGGTTGAAAAACTGTTTTTT

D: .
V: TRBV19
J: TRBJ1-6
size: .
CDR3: CASSGPGAPDSPLHF
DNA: TGTGCCAGTAGTGGACCAGGGGCACCTGATTCACCCCTCCACTTT

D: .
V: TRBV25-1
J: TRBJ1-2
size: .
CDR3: CASSESGRRGSGYTF
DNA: TGTGCCAGCAGTGAATCTGGAAGAAGGGGCAGCGGCTACACCTTC

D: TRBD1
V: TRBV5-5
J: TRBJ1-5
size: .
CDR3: CASSPRTGKTQPQHF
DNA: TGTGCCAGCAGCCCCCGGACAGGGAAGACTCAGCCCCAGCATTTT

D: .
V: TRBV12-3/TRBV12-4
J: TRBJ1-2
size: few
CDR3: CASSFRQSYGYTF
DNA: TGTGCCAGCAGTTTTCGACAGAGCTATGGCTACACCTTC

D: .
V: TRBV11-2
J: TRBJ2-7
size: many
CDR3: CASSLAYEQYF
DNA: TGTGCCAGCAGCTTAGCATACGAGCAGTACTTC

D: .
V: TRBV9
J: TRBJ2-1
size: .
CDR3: CASSVQGFGGYNEQFF
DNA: TGTGCCAGCAGCGTTCAGGGGTTTGGAGGCTACAATGAGCAGTTCTTC

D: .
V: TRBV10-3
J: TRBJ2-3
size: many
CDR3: CAIMRDNRGDTQYF
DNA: TGTGCCATCATGAGGGACAACCGTGGAGATACGCAGTATTTT

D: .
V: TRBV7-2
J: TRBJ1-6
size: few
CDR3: CASSLGMAPLHF
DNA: TGTGCCAGCAGCTTAGGGATGGCACCCCTCCACTTT

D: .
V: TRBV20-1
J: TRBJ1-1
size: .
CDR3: CSARVERGNMNTEAFF
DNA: TGCAGTGCTAGGGTGGAAAGGGGTAACATGAACACTGAAGCTTTCTTT

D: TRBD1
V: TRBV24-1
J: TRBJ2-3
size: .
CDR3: CATSDLPGQGITDTQYF
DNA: TGTGCCACCAGTGATTTGCCGGGACAGGGGATTACAGATACGCAGTATTTT

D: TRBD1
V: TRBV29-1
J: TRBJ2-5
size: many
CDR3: CSVVTGGGETQYF
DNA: TGCAGCGTTGTGACAGGGGGCGGAGAGACCCAGTACTTC

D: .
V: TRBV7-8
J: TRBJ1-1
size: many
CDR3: CASVGDTEAFF
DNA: TGTGCCAGCGTCGGCGACACTGAAGCTTTCTTT

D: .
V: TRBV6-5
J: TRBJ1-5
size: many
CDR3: CASSETARQAEGAQHF
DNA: TGTGCCAGCAGCGAAACGGCGCGACAGGCCGAGGGGGCCCAGCATTTT

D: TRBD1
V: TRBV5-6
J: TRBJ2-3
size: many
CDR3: CASSRQGSDADTQYF
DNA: TGTGCCAGCAGCAGACAGGGTTCGGACGCAGATACGCAGTATTTT

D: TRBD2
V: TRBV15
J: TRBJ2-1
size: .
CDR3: CATSRGTSGHNEQFF
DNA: TGTGCCACCAGCAGAGGGACTAGCGGTCACAATGAGCAGTTCTTC

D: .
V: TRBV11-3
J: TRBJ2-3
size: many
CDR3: CASSQDRDTQYF
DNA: TGCGCCAGCAGCCAAGATCGAGATACGCAGTATTTT

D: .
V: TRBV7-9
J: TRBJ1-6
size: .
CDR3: CASSLESGGNSPLHF
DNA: TGTGCCAGTAGCTTAGAATCGGGGGGTAATTCACCCCTCCACTTT

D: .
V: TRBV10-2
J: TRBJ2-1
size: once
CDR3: CASSESEGVFYNEQFF
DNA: TGCGCCAGCAGTGAGAGTGAAGGGGTATTCTACAATGAGCAGTTCTTC

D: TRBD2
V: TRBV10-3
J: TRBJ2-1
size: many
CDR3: CAISEESGGPYNEQFF
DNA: TGTGCCATCAGTGAAGAAAGCGGGGGGCCCTACAATGAGCAGTTCTTC